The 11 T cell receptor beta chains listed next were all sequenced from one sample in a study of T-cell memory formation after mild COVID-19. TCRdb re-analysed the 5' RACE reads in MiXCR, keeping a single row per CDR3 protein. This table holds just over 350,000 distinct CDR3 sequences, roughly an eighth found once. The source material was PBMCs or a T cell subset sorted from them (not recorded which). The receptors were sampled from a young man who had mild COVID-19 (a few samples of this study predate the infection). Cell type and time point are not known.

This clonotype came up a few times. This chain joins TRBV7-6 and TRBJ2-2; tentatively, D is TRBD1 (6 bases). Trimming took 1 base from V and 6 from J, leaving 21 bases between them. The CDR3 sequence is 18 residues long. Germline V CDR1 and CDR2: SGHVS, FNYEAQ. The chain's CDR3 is CASSLVTGWEFGSGELFF. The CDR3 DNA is TGTGCCAGCAGCTTAGTAACAGGGTGGGAGTTTGGATCCGGGGAGCTGTTTTTT.

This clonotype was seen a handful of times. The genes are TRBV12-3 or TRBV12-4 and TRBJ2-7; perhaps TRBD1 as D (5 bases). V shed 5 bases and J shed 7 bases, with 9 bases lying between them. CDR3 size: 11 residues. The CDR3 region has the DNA TGTGCCAGCAGTGGGGCGGCGGAGCAGTACTTC. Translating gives CASSGAAEQYF.

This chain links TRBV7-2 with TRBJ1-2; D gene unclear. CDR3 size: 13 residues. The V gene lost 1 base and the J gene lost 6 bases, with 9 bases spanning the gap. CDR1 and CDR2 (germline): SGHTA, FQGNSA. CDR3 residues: CASSLGLADGYTF. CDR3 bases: TGTGCCAGCAGCTTAGGACTAGCGGATGGCTACACCTTC.

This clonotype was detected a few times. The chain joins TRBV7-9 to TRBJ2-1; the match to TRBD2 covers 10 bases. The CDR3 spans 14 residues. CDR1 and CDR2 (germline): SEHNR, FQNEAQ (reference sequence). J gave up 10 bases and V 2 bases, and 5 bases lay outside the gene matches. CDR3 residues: CASSLSGGAQEQFF. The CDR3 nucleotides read TGTGCCAGCAGCTTAAGCGGGGGGGCTCAAGAGCAGTTCTTC.

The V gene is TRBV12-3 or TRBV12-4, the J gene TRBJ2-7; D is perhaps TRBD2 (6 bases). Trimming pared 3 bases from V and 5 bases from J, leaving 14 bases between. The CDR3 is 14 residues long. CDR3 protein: CASSLEGLIDEQYF. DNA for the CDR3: TGTGCCAGCAGTTTGGAGGGGTTAATCGACGAGCAGTACTTC.

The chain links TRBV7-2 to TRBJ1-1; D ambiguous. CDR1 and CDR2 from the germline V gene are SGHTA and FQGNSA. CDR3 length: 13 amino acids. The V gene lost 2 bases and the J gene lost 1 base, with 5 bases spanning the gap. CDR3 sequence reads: CASSLFPNTEAFF. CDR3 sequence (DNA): TGTGCCAGCAGCTTATTCCCGAACACTGAAGCTTTCTTT.

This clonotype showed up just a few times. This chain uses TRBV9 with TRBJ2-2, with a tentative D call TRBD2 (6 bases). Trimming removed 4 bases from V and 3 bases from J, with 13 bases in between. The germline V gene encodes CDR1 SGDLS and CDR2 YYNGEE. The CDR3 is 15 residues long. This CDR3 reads CASSSRRADTGELFF. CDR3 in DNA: TGTGCCAGCAGCTCCCGGAGGGCCGACACCGGGGAGCTGTTTTTT.

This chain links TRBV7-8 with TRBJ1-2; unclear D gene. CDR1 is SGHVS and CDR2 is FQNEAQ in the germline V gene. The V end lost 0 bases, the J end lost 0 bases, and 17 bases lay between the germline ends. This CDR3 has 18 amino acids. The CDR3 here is CASSLAFYPRRPNYGYTF. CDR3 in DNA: TGTGCCAGCAGCTTAGCGTTTTATCCACGGCGACCTAACTATGGCTACACCTTC.

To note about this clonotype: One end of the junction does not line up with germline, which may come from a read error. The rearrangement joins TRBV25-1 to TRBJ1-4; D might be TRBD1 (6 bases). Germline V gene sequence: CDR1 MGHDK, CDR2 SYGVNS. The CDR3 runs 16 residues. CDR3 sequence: CASSESGGATNEKLFF. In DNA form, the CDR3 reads TGTGCCAGCAGTGAATCCGGGGGGGCAACGAATGAAAAACTGTTTTTT. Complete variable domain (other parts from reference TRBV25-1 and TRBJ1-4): EADIYQTPRYLVIGTGKKITLECSQTMGHDKMYWYQQDPGMELHLIHYSYGVNSTEKGDLSSESTVSRIRTEHFPLTLESARPSHTSQYLCASSESGGATNEKLFFGSGTQLSVL.

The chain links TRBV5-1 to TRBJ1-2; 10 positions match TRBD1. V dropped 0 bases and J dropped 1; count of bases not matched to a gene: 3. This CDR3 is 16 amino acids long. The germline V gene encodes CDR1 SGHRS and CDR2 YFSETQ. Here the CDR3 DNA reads TGCGCCAGCAGCTTGGAGGGGACAGGGGATAACTATGGCTACACCTTC. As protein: CASSLEGTGDNYGYTF.

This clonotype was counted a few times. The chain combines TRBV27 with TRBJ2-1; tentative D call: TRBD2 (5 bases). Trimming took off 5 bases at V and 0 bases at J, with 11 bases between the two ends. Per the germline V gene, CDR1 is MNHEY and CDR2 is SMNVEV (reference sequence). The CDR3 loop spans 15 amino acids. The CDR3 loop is CASSLGSISYNEQFF. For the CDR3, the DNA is TGTGCCAGCAGTCTGGGGAGTATCTCCTACAATGAGCAGTTCTTC.